The 12 T cell receptor beta chains in this list originate from one sample, sequenced in a study of blood T cell repertoires in COVID-19. The assay was immunoSEQ multiplex PCR, and TCRdb's table has in-frame clones only and misses some. The table lists approximately 40,000 clones, 90% to 95% of them singletons. Sequencing input: peripheral blood. Receptor source: a human donor in a cohort sampled during active COVID-19.

J is TRBJ2-3 and V is TRBV6-4; 10 positions agree with TRBD1. The ends lost 7 bases at V and 3 bases at J; junction bases unmatched: 1. CDR1 and CDR2 (germline): MRHNA, SNTAGT. The CDR3 runs 13 residues. DNA of the CDR3: TGTGCCAGCATGGGACAGGGGACAGATACGCAGTATTTT. This sequence encodes CASMGQGTDTQYF.

This chain links TRBV21-1 with TRBJ2-6; the D call TRBD2 from the table was never checked on the DNA. TRBV21-1 counts as a pseudogene. This CDR3 spans 20 amino acids. The CDR3 loop reads CASSKRSGGFDISGANVLTF. The CDR3 region has the DNA TGTGCCAGCAGCAAAAGATCCGGGGGATTTGACATCTCTGGGGCCAACGTCCTGACTTTC.

V and J are TRBV1 and TRBJ2-6; TRBD2, the table's D call, was not compared with the DNA. TRBV1 is a pseudogene locus. The CDR3 length is 14 residues. The CDR3 loop reads CTSSVRCRANVLTF. DNA for the CDR3: TGCACCAGCAGTGTTAGATGTCGGGCCAACGTCCTGACTTTC.

The chain employs TRBV27 and TRBJ2-5; the match to TRBD2 covers 14 bases. The CDR3 covers 17 residues. After removal of 3 bases from V and 7 bases from J, the junction contained 10 bases not matched to a gene. Germline V gene sequence: CDR1 MNHEY, CDR2 SMNVEV (reference sequence). This CDR3 reads CASSLRTGTSGSGTQYF. The CDR3 coding sequence is TGTGCCAGCAGTTTGAGAACCGGGACTAGCGGGAGCGGGACCCAGTACTTC.

The table lists this clone with a few counts. The V and J genes are TRBV6-1 and TRBJ1-5, with unresolved D. CDR1 MNHNS and CDR2 SASEGT come from the germline V gene. V shed 2 bases and J shed 5 bases, with 10 bases lying between them. This CDR3 has 14 residues. CDR3 nucleotide sequence: TGTGCCAGCAGTGAAAGCCCGGGAGATCAGCCCCAGCATTTT. Its translation is CASSESPGDQPQHF.

This rearrangement joins TRBV6-5 to TRBJ2-7; 9 nucleotides agree with TRBD1. The CDR3 length is 14 residues. With 4 bases clipped from V and 3 bases from J, the junction kept 4 bases outside the gene matches. Germline values: CDR1 MNHEY, CDR2 SVGAGI. CDR3 in DNA: TGTGCCAGCAGTTTCTCGACAGGGGGCTACGAGCAGTACTTC. Its translation is CASSFSTGGYEQYF.

The chain links TRBV5-1 to TRBJ2-1, with TRBD2 matching over 10 bases. The CDR3 is 15 residues long. Per germline, CDR1 SGHRS and CDR2 YFSETQ. J gave up 3 bases and V 0 bases, and 0 bases lay outside the gene matches. This chain's CDR3 is CASSLGLAGYNEQFF. DNA for the CDR3: TGCGCCAGCAGCTTGGGACTAGCGGGCTACAATGAGCAGTTCTTC.

This CDR3 reads CASSLISADTQYF. The CDR3 nucleotides are TGTGCCAGCAGTTTGATATCTGCAGATACGCAGTATTTT. The chain couples TRBV5-6 to TRBJ2-3; D gene ambiguous. The germline gives CDR1 SGHDT, CDR2 YYEEEE. Trimming took off 5 bases at V and 4 bases at J, with 11 bases between the two ends. This CDR3 comprises 13 residues.

This rearrangement joins TRBV19 to TRBJ1-2; TRBD1 matches 10 bases. J lost 5 bases, V lost 4 bases, and 10 bases had no gene match. There are 16 residues in the CDR3. CDR1 and CDR2 (germline): LNHDA, SQIVND (reference sequence). The CDR3 DNA reads as TGTGCCAGTAGTACTGAGACAGGGGGCGAAGAGTATGGCTACACCTTC. Residues: CASSTETGGEEYGYTF.

This CDR3 reads CASSLPGQGTLYSNQPQHF. The CDR3 DNA sequence: TGCGCCAGCAGTCTTCCGGGACAGGGAACACTCTATAGCAATCAGCCCCAGCATTTT. The chain carries TRBV23-1 and TRBJ1-5; 9 bases fit TRBD1. TRBV23-1 is labeled an ORF, and its function is uncertain. CDR3 length: 19 residues. The V segment lost 4 bases and the J segment 0 bases; nucleotides outside the gene matches: 13.

V usage is TRBV6-5 and J usage is TRBJ2-3; D is uncertain. The CDR3 consists of 14 residues. V was pared by 3 bases and J by 4 bases, with 11 bases between. Germline CDR1 reads MNHEY; CDR2 reads SVGAGI. As DNA, the CDR3 is TGTGCCAGCAGTTATGGTCAGATCCCAGATACGCAGTATTTT. This encodes CASSYGQIPDTQYF.

This chain links TRBV7-2 with TRBJ1-5; perhaps TRBD1 as D (6 bases). The V end lost 5 bases, the J end lost 4 bases, and 15 bases lay between the germline ends. The V gene's germline CDR1 is SGHTA and CDR2 FQGNSA. CDR3 length: 15 amino acids. The CDR3 nucleotides are TGTGCCAGCAGCCTAACCCGGGACAAAAATCAGCCCCAGCATTTT. Amino acid sequence: CASSLTRDKNQPQHF.